These 17 T cell receptor beta chains came from one sample sequenced in a study of monozygotic twins with cystic fibrosis. Using immunoSEQ multiplex PCR, the repertoire was profiled, and TCRdb retains in-frame clones only, with some absent. The repertoire consists of more than 30,000 clones, with around 96% occurring once and the leading ten covering over 0.15%. The sequenced sample was blood. Receptors were obtained from a girl aged 2-9 years with cystic fibrosis.

Note on this clone: At one end the junction does not follow the germline gene, possibly because of a read error. The gene calls are TRBV7-9 and TRBJ1-5; D remains ambiguous. Germline values: CDR1 SEHNR, CDR2 FQNEAQ (reference sequence). This CDR3 has 13 residues. The CDR3 is CASSQLGNQPQHF. In nucleotides, the CDR3 is TGCGCCAGCAGCCAGTTGGGCAATCAGCCCCAGCATTTT.

The table lists this clone with a count of one. V is TRBV14 and J is TRBJ1-2; D gene ambiguous. The CDR3 length is 14 residues. Looked up from germline, CDR1 is SGHDN and CDR2 is FVKESK. Trimming took 2 bases from V and 3 from J, leaving 10 bases between them. CDR3 sequence: CASSQRTDYYGYTF. The CDR3 nucleotides are TGTGCCAGCAGCCAAAGGACGGACTACTATGGCTACACCTTC.

The chain carries TRBV2 and TRBJ2-7; D may match TRBD1 or TRBD2 (5 bases each). The CDR3 has 11 residues. Germline V gene data show CDR1 as SNHLY and CDR2 as FYNNEI. V lost 6 bases to trimming and J lost 2 bases, with 5 bases between them. CDR3: CASRGPYEQYF. CDR3 DNA sequence: TGTGCCAGCAGGGGACCCTACGAGCAGTACTTC.

The CDR3 loop reads CASSFNGAAVNTEAFF. The CDR3 nucleotides are TGCGCCAGCAGCTTCAATGGGGCAGCAGTCAACACTGAAGCTTTCTTT. J is TRBJ1-1 and V is TRBV5-1; tentatively, D is TRBD1 (5 bases). Germline assignment: CDR1 SGHRS and CDR2 YFSETQ. The length of the CDR3 is 16 residues. V was cut by 2 bases and J by 2 bases, with 16 bases left in between.

This clone was picked up one time. This sequence joins TRBV19 and TRBJ2-7, with TRBD2 as a possible D gene (5 bases). The germline gives CDR1 LNHDA, CDR2 SQIVND (reference sequence). Trimming took 0 bases from V and 4 from J, leaving 13 bases between them. This CDR3 spans 15 amino acids. DNA of the CDR3: TGTGCCAGTAGTATAGATCCGGGGAGACTATACGAGCAGTACTTC. This codes for CASSIDPGRLYEQYF.

The J gene is TRBJ1-2, the V gene TRBV5-4; a possible D gene is TRBD1 (5 bases). The CDR3 is 12 amino acids. Germline V gene data show CDR1 as SGHNT and CDR2 as YYREEE (reference sequence). V was pared by 4 bases and J by 7 bases, with 11 bases between. CDR3: CASSRPGGGYTF. The CDR3 DNA is TGTGCCAGCAGCCGACCCGGGGGTGGCTACACCTTC.

This clone was detected only once. The CDR3 reads CAWSEAGPSGNLYNEQFF. CDR3 nucleotide sequence: TGTGCCTGGAGTGAAGCGGGGCCTAGCGGGAATCTCTACAATGAGCAGTTCTTC. The chain uses TRBV30 and TRBJ2-1; 9 positions agree with TRBD2. V trimming: 1 base; J trimming: 3 bases; junction bases outside the gene matches: 13. The CDR3 has 18 residues. Germline CDR1 is GTSNPN and CDR2 is SVGIG (reference sequence).

This chain connects TRBV7-8 to TRBJ1-3, with D possibly matching TRBD1 (6 bases). The CDR3 is 17 residues long. Trimming pared 0 bases from V and 0 bases from J, leaving 12 bases between. CDR1 SGHVS and CDR2 FQNEAQ come from the germline V gene. The CDR3 region is CASSLAPGQSSGNTIYF. The CDR3 bases are TGTGCCAGCAGCTTAGCGCCTGGACAGAGCTCTGGAAACACCATATATTTT.

This clone was detected once. V usage is TRBV10-3 and J usage is TRBJ2-5; 8 nucleotides line up with TRBD1. In germline, CDR1 is ENHRY, CDR2 SYGVKD. The CDR3 is 16 amino acids. The V gene end was trimmed by 6 bases and the J gene end by 5 bases; junction bases not matched to a gene: 14. The CDR3 region is CAISVGQGGVLETQYF. CDR3 bases: TGTGCCATCAGCGTCGGACAGGGTGGCGTTCTGGAGACCCAGTACTTC.

This clone was observed once. The genes are TRBV11-3 and TRBJ2-2; tentatively, D is TRBD2 (5 bases). CDR1 and CDR2 (germline): SGHNT, YENEEA. V lost 5 bases to trimming and J lost 5 bases, with 18 bases between them. CDR3 length: 16 residues. CDR3 sequence: CASSLRRGVGTGELFF. The DNA for the CDR3 is TGTGCCAGCAGCCTACGCCGGGGTGTCGGTACCGGGGAGCTGTTTTTT.

Turning to this clone: The junction departs from germline at one end; a sequencing error may be responsible. V gene TRBV2 combines with J gene TRBJ1-2; no definite D call. Germline lookup yields CDR1 SNHLY and CDR2 FYNNEI. CDR3 length equals 10 residues. The CDR3 DNA follows: TGTGCCAGCAGCGGGGAATCCCAGGCCTTC. Its protein product is CASSGESQAF.

In DNA, the CDR3 is TGCGCCAGCAGCCGGGACAGTGTTACGAACACTGAAGCTTTCTTT. Translated, it gives CASSRDSVTNTEAFF. The V and J genes are TRBV5-1 and TRBJ1-1; TRBD1 agrees at 7 bases. The CDR3 has 15 residues. CDR1 and CDR2 (germline): SGHRS, YFSETQ. The V segment lost 4 bases and the J segment 1 base; nucleotides outside the gene matches: 7. Using reference TRBV5-1 and TRBJ1-1 for the parts outside the CDR3, the full variable domain is KAGVTQTPRYLIKTRGQQVTLSCSPISGHRSVSWYQQTPGQGLQFLFEYFSETQRNKGNFPGRFSGRQFSNSRSEMNVSTLELGDSALYLCASSRDSVTNTEAFFGQGTRLTVV.

V usage is TRBV4-1 and J usage is TRBJ1-3, with D maybe TRBD1 (5 bases). Trimming pared 0 bases from V and 4 bases from J, leaving 10 bases between. Germline assignment: CDR1 MGHRA and CDR2 YSYEKL. The CDR3 is 15 amino acids. As DNA, the CDR3 is TGCGCCAGCAGCCAAGACGGGGGGAGGGGAAACACCATATATTTT. This codes for CASSQDGGRGNTIYF.

The V gene is TRBV30, the J gene TRBJ1-1; D remains ambiguous. The germline gives CDR1 GTSNPN, CDR2 SVGIG (reference sequence). CDR3 length: 14 residues. V was pared by 2 bases and J by 1 base, with 11 bases between. This chain's CDR3 is CAWSQGIQNTEAFF. CDR3 in DNA: TGTGCCTGGAGTCAAGGGATTCAGAACACTGAAGCTTTCTTT.

This chain uses TRBV14 with TRBJ2-7; 7 nucleotides line up with TRBD2. Per germline, CDR1 SGHDN and CDR2 FVKESK. Losses at the gene ends were 4 bases for V and 2 bases for J; bases not matched to a gene: 14. This CDR3 has 17 amino acids. This chain's CDR3 is CASSPGRVLAVTYEQYF. The DNA of the CDR3 is TGTGCCAGCAGCCCCGGGCGCGTCCTAGCGGTAACCTACGAGCAGTACTTC.

The V and J genes are TRBV5-5 and TRBJ1-4; D unclear. Germline V gives CDR1 SGHKS, CDR2 YYEKEE (reference sequence). The CDR3 covers 14 residues. Trimming removed 0 bases from V and 4 bases from J, with 7 bases in between. This chain's CDR3 is CASSLERFNEKLFF. CDR3 coding DNA: TGTGCCAGCAGCTTGGAACGGTTTAATGAAAAACTGTTTTTT. Combining the CDR3 with reference TRBV5-5 and TRBJ1-4 gives the whole variable domain DAGVTQSPTHLIKTRGQQVTLRCSPISGHKSVSWYQQVLGQGPQFIFQYYEKEERGRGNFPDRFSARQFPNYSSELNVNALLLGDSALYLCASSLERFNEKLFFGSGTQLSVL.

The J gene is TRBJ2-1, the V gene TRBV6-1; D unclear. Germline CDR1 MNHNS, CDR2 SASEGT. The CDR3 runs to 12 residues. The germline V and J ends were trimmed by 1 base and 10 bases, with 8 bases remaining between them. The CDR3 DNA reads as TGTGCCAGCAGTGAAGTACAATTCGAGCAGTTCTTC. As protein: CASSEVQFEQFF.